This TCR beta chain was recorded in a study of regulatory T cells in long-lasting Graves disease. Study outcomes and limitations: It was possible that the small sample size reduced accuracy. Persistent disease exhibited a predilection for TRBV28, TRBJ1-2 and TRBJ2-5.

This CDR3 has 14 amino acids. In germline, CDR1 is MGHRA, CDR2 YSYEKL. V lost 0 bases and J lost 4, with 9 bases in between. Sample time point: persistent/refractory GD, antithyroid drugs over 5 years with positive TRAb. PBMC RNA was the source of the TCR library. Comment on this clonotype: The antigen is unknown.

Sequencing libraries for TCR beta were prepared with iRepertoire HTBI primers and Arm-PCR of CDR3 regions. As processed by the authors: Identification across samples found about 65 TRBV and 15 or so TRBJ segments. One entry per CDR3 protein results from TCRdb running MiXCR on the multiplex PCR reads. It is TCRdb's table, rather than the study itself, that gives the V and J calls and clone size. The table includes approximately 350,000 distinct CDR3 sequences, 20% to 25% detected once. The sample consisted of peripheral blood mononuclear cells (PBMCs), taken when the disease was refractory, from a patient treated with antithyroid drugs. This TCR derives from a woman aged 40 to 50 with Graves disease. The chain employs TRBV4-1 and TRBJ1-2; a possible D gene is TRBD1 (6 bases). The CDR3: CASSQERGTYGYTF. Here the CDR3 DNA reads TGCGCCAGCAGCCAAGAAAGGGGGACCTATGGCTACACCTTC.